The 31 T cell receptor beta chains listed next were all sequenced from one sample in a study of T cell responses to AZD1222 COVID-19 vaccine (dated by TCRdb to the early 2020s). Library construction relied on the immunoSEQ multiplex PCR assay. Not all clones reach the TCRdb copy of this immuneACCESS table, which keeps in-frame sequences only. Checked studies attribute under half of the gap to unresolved V genes and leave the rest unexplained. The sample table holds roughly 140,000 clones, of which around 88% were seen once. Of the sample, under 3.5% is held by the ten largest clones. The time point label, as the study defines it: baseline before first vaccination. The intended sense of this specimen's treatment or condition label: meningococcal conjugate vaccine given as trial control. The material was peripheral blood, obtained on day 0 of MenACWY control vaccination. The receptors stem from an adult in good health.

This chain joins TRBV27 and TRBJ2-5, with 8 positions matching TRBD2. The CDR3 contains 13 residues. J lost 5 bases, V lost 6 bases, and 5 bases had no gene match. Per the germline V gene, CDR1 is MNHEY and CDR2 is SMNVEV (reference sequence). The CDR3 coding sequence is TGTGCCAGCAGACCGCGGGAGGTGGAGACCCAGTACTTC. Translation gives CASRPREVETQYF.

This chain links TRBV5-1 with TRBJ2-7; a weak D match, TRBD1 (5 bases). From germline, CDR1 is SGHRS and CDR2 YFSETQ. The CDR3 is 14 residues long. Trimming took off 3 bases at V and 6 bases at J, with 16 bases between the two ends. CDR3 bases: TGCGCCAGCAGCTCAGGGCCTTTCTCTGGCGAGCAGTACTTC. Translating gives CASSSGPFSGEQYF.

This clone was seen only once. The chain joins TRBV7-8 to TRBJ2-3, with D unclear. V was trimmed by 6 bases and J by 3 bases, leaving 10 bases between them. The CDR3 is 13 residues long. Germline assignment: CDR1 SGHVS and CDR2 FQNEAQ. The CDR3 DNA is TGTGCCAGCAGTCAGACCCAAACAGATACGCAGTATTTT. It specifies CASSQTQTDTQYF.

The CDR3 here is CASSLNQGPQETQYF. Written as DNA, the CDR3 is TGTGCCAGCAGCTTAAATCAGGGCCCCCAAGAGACCCAGTACTTC. This rearrangement joins TRBV7-3 to TRBJ2-5, with a weak D call TRBD1 (5 bases). The CDR3 is 15 residues long. V gave up 1 base and J gave up 1 base, with 10 bases separating them. Per the germline V gene, CDR1 is SGHTA and CDR2 is FQGTGA.

This rearrangement joins TRBV18 to TRBJ1-1, with D possibly being TRBD1 (6 bases). In germline, CDR1 is KGHSH, CDR2 LQKENI. The CDR3 is 16 amino acids. The V end lost 4 bases, the J end lost 0 bases, and 15 bases lay between the germline ends. The CDR3 here is CASSRRQDLMNTEAFF. The CDR3 nucleotides read TGTGCCAGCTCACGGCGACAGGACCTAATGAACACTGAAGCTTTCTTT.

The V and J genes are TRBV28 and TRBJ1-2; D ambiguous. V was trimmed by 6 bases and J by 3 bases, leaving 8 bases between them. CDR1 is MDHEN and CDR2 is SYDVKM in the germline V gene. This CDR3 has 12 residues. CDR3 in DNA: TGTGCCAGCAGGGTAAAATACTATGGCTACACCTTC. Translating it yields CASRVKYYGYTF.

This clone was detected only a few times. The V gene is TRBV23-1, the J gene TRBJ1-5, with unresolved D. TRBV23-1 is assigned to the ORF class and has an uncertain function. The CDR3 extends over 13 amino acids. V was trimmed by 4 bases and J by 0 bases, leaving 4 bases between them. The CDR3 sequence: CASSRYSNQPQHF. The CDR3 nucleotides are TGCGCCAGCAGTCGGTATAGCAATCAGCCCCAGCATTTT.

V and J are TRBV12-2 and TRBJ1-5; the table's D call, TRBD1, has no DNA check behind it. TRBV12-2 is classified as a pseudogene. CDR3 size: 16 residues. CDR3 in amino acids: CASRDRDREKNQPQHF. The CDR3 nucleotides read TGTGCAAGTCGCGACCGCGACAGGGAGAAAAATCAGCCCCAGCATTTT.

The chain is built from TRBV5-1 and TRBJ2-1; 14 bases are a match to TRBD2. The CDR3 spans 18 residues. J was trimmed by 2 bases and V by 3 bases; bases with no gene match: 7. From germline, CDR1 is SGHRS and CDR2 YFSETQ. Here the CDR3 DNA reads TGCGCCAGCAGCTACCGGACTAGCGGGGGGCCGACCTACAATGAGCAGTTCTTC. Encoded protein: CASSYRTSGGPTYNEQFF. The variable domain in full, completed from reference TRBV5-1 and TRBJ2-1, reads KAGVTQTPRYLIKTRGQQVTLSCSPISGHRSVSWYQQTPGQGLQFLFEYFSETQRNKGNFPGRFSGRQFSNSRSEMNVSTLELGDSALYLCASSYRTSGGPTYNEQFFGPGTRLTVL.

The rearrangement joins TRBV9 to TRBJ1-2; D remains unclear. Trimming pared 0 bases from V and 8 bases from J, leaving 14 bases between. In germline, CDR1 is SGDLS, CDR2 YYNGEE. The CDR3 consists of 14 residues. CDR3 protein: CASSVGLMGGGYTF. CDR3 sequence (DNA): TGTGCCAGCAGCGTAGGATTGATGGGAGGCGGCTACACCTTC.

The genes are TRBV6-1 and TRBJ1-6; D remains unclear. The CDR3 covers 16 residues. The germline V gene has CDR1 MNHNS and CDR2 SASEGT. V lost 0 bases and J lost 0, with 6 bases in between. The CDR3 reads CASSEAYSSYNSPLHF. DNA of the CDR3: TGTGCCAGCAGTGAAGCGTATAGCTCCTATAATTCACCCCTCCACTTT.

J is TRBJ2-1 and V is TRBV12-5; D is possibly TRBD2 (5 bases). Germline V lookup: CDR1 LGHNT, CDR2 FRNRAP. There are 13 residues in the CDR3. V was clipped by 6 bases and J by 9 bases, with 15 bases between them. The CDR3 DNA is TGTGCTAGTGGCCAACCGCCCGGAGGTGAGCAGTTCTTC. Its translation: CASGQPPGGEQFF.

The rearrangement joins TRBV5-6 to TRBJ1-3; D might be TRBD1 (6 bases). The V end was cut by 0 bases, the J end by 1 base, with 11 bases between. Per germline, CDR1 SGHDT and CDR2 YYEEEE. The CDR3 loop spans 16 amino acids. CDR3 DNA sequence: TGTGCCAGCAGCTTGGCCGGGGGGCGATCTGGAAACACCATATATTTT. Residues: CASSLAGGRSGNTIYF.

Note on this clone: Within the sample, other DNA sequences also encode this same CDR3. The V gene is TRBV5-1, the J gene TRBJ1-1; maybe TRBD1 (5 bases). Trimming pared 2 bases from V and 5 bases from J, leaving 10 bases between. Per the germline V gene, CDR1 is SGHRS and CDR2 is YFSETQ. This CDR3 comprises 13 residues. As DNA, the CDR3 is TGCGCCAGCAGCTTCGGGGGGGAGACTGAAGCTTTCTTT. This encodes CASSFGGETEAFF. The variable domain in full, with the rest retrieved from reference TRBV5-1 and TRBJ1-1, is KAGVTQTPRYLIKTRGQQVTLSCSPISGHRSVSWYQQTPGQGLQFLFEYFSETQRNKGNFPGRFSGRQFSNSRSEMNVSTLELGDSALYLCASSFGGETEAFFGQGTRLTVV.

V usage is TRBV7-6 and J usage is TRBJ2-1, with D tentatively TRBD1 (6 bases). The CDR3 loop spans 13 amino acids. Germline-derived CDR1 and CDR2 are SGHVS and FNYEAQ. Trimming removed 5 bases from V and 4 bases from J, with 9 bases in between. CDR3 DNA: TGTGCCAGCAGCCCGGACAGTTACAATGAGCAGTTCTTC. It is translated as CASSPDSYNEQFF.

The CDR3 spells CASSWGSGGGLNEQFF. The CDR3 DNA sequence: TGTGCCAGCAGCTGGGGGTCGGGCGGAGGCCTCAATGAGCAGTTCTTC. The chain employs TRBV7-3 and TRBJ2-1; TRBD1 or TRBD2 may be the D gene (5 bases each). This CDR3 has 16 residues. Trimming shortened V by 4 bases and J by 6 bases, and 19 bases separated the two germline ends. Per germline, CDR1 SGHTA and CDR2 FQGTGA. Drawing the rest from reference TRBV7-3 and TRBJ2-1, the complete variable domain is GAGVSQTPSNKVTEKGKYVELRCDPISGHTALYWYRQSLGQGPEFLIYFQGTGAADDSGLPNDRFFAVRPEGSVSTLKIQRTERGDSAVYLCASSWGSGGGLNEQFFGPGTRLTVL.

The genes are TRBV27 and TRBJ2-1; the match to TRBD1 covers 9 bases. Germline CDR1 reads MNHEY; CDR2 reads SMNVEV (reference sequence). The J segment lost 6 bases and the V segment lost 6 bases, leaving 6 bases of the junction unmatched. The CDR3 runs to 14 residues. CDR3 region: CASSVGTGTNEQFF. CDR3 DNA sequence: TGTGCCAGCAGCGTCGGGACAGGGACCAATGAGCAGTTCTTC.

The gene calls are TRBV5-1 and TRBJ1-1; D not certain. The length of the CDR3 is 14 residues. Germline lookup yields CDR1 SGHRS and CDR2 YFSETQ. Trimming stripped 1 base from V and 1 base from J, with 8 bases between. The CDR3 DNA reads as TGCGCCAGCAGCTTGAGTGGTACGAACACTGAAGCTTTCTTT. It yields the protein CASSLSGTNTEAFF. The whole variable domain, remainder taken from reference TRBV5-1 and TRBJ1-1, is KAGVTQTPRYLIKTRGQQVTLSCSPISGHRSVSWYQQTPGQGLQFLFEYFSETQRNKGNFPGRFSGRQFSNSRSEMNVSTLELGDSALYLCASSLSGTNTEAFFGQGTRLTVV.

The rearrangement joins TRBV7-2 to TRBJ2-3; the D is unclear. The CDR3 runs 14 residues. Trimming cost V 2 bases and J 1 base, with 7 bases left between them. In germline, CDR1 is SGHTA, CDR2 FQGNSA. The CDR3 sequence: CASSLSIGTDTQYF. The CDR3 bases are TGTGCCAGCAGCTTAAGTATCGGCACAGATACGCAGTATTTT.

This chain links TRBV15 with TRBJ2-1; perhaps TRBD2 as D (5 bases). The CDR3 spans 14 residues. Per the germline V gene, CDR1 is LNHNV and CDR2 is YYDKDF (reference sequence). V was pared by 1 base and J by 6 bases, with 10 bases between. In nucleotides, the CDR3 is TGTGCCACCAGCAGAGGGGAGATAGCCAATGAGCAGTTCTTC. Protein: CATSRGEIANEQFF.

The chain is built from TRBV6-2 or TRBV6-3 and TRBJ1-2; possible D gene TRBD1, 6 bases. The V end lost 2 bases, the J end lost 6 bases, and 13 bases lay between the germline ends. Germline V gene lookup returns CDR1 MNHEY and CDR2 SVGEGT. The CDR3 contains 14 residues. CDR3 amino acids: CASSYPWGADGYTF. The CDR3 DNA follows: TGTGCCAGCAGTTACCCGTGGGGGGCGGATGGCTACACCTTC.

This chain joins TRBV6-5 and TRBJ2-3; 9 nucleotides agree with TRBD1. The CDR3 length is 14 residues. The germline gives CDR1 MNHEY, CDR2 SVGAGI. V was pared by 5 bases and J by 6 bases, with 6 bases of the junction left unmatched. The chain's CDR3 is CASSRVTGGDTQYF. CDR3 nucleotide sequence: TGTGCCAGCAGTCGAGTTACAGGGGGCGATACGCAGTATTTT.

The CDR3 spells CASSQEGPMMTFF. CDR3 DNA: TGCGCCAGCAGCCAAGAGGGCCCGATGATGACTTTCTTT. This chain connects TRBV4-1 to TRBJ1-1; D unclear. This CDR3 is built from 13 residues. V dropped 0 bases and J dropped 12 bases, with 14 bases sitting between them. Germline V gives CDR1 MGHRA, CDR2 YSYEKL.

A word on this clone: Other DNA sequences in this sample translate to the same CDR3. The gene calls are TRBV7-2 and TRBJ2-1, with 10 positions matching TRBD1. The CDR3 extends over 14 amino acids. Germline assignment: CDR1 SGHTA and CDR2 FQGNSA. V shed 8 bases and J 3 bases; nucleotides not matched to a gene: 4. The CDR3 protein is CASSRDRGYNEQFF. CDR3 nucleotides: TGTGCCAGCTCCCGGGACAGGGGCTACAATGAGCAGTTCTTC.

V is TRBV6-2 or TRBV6-3 and J is TRBJ1-6; D is possibly TRBD1 (6 bases). The CDR3 is 17 residues long. V was pared by 6 bases and J by 0 bases, with 15 bases between. In germline, CDR1 is MNHEY, CDR2 SVGEGT. CDR3 nucleotide sequence: TGTGCCAGCAGCCGCGGACAGTTGGGCTCCTATAATTCACCCCTCCACTTT. Amino acid sequence: CASSRGQLGSYNSPLHF.

This sequence joins TRBV13 and TRBJ2-5; D is perhaps TRBD1 (5 bases). The germline V and J ends were trimmed by 1 base and 2 bases, with 8 bases remaining between them. CDR1 is PRHDT, CDR2 FYEKMQ, per germline (reference sequence). The CDR3 is made up of 14 amino acids. The CDR3 spells CASSLDRRQETQYF. CDR3 coding DNA: TGTGCCAGCAGCTTAGACAGGCGTCAAGAGACCCAGTACTTC.

V is TRBV5-1 and J is TRBJ1-2, with TRBD1 as a possible D gene (6 bases). The V end was cut by 4 bases, the J end by 4 bases, with 20 bases between. From germline, CDR1 is SGHRS and CDR2 YFSETQ. This CDR3 spans 16 amino acids. CDR3 protein: CASSPSGGGRSYGYTF. The CDR3 DNA reads TGCGCCAGCAGCCCCTCTGGGGGGGGGCGTAGCTATGGCTACACCTTC.

The genes are TRBV12-5 and TRBJ1-2, with unresolved D. The CDR3 sequence is 14 residues long. V was trimmed by 1 base and J by 9 bases, leaving 15 bases between them. Germline-derived CDR1 and CDR2 are LGHNT and FRNRAP. CDR3 bases: TGTGCTAGTGGTTTGGGTCAACCACACGGAAGCTACACCTTC. This encodes CASGLGQPHGSYTF.

This clone has just a few counts. The chain has TRBV2 and TRBJ1-6, with 9 bases aligning to TRBD1. The CDR3 has 15 amino acids. The germline V gene has CDR1 SNHLY and CDR2 FYNNEI. V gave up 3 bases and J gave up 13 bases; unmatched junction bases: 10. CDR3 nucleotide sequence: TGTGCCAGCAGTGAGACAGGGGGTACTATAAGTCCCCTCCACTTT. It encodes CASSETGGTISPLHF. Full variable domain (missing parts from reference TRBV2 and TRBJ1-6): EPEVTQTPSHQVTQMGQEVILRCVPISNHLYFYWYRQILGQKVEFLVSFYNNEISEKSEIFDDQFSVERPDGSNFTLKIRSTKLEDSAMYFCASSETGGTISPLHFGNGTRLTVT.

This rearrangement joins TRBV28 to TRBJ2-7, with D possibly TRBD1 on 5 matching bases. CDR3 length: 15 amino acids. V gave up 5 bases and J gave up 0 bases, with 14 bases separating them. The germline CDR1 and CDR2 sequences are MDHEN and SYDVKM. CDR3 protein: CASSRPAGNSYEQYF. DNA of the CDR3: TGTGCCAGCAGTCGGCCGGCAGGGAACTCCTACGAGCAGTACTTC. Complete variable domain (other parts from reference TRBV28 and TRBJ2-7): DVKVTQSSRYLVKRTGEKVFLECVQDMDHENMFWYRQDPGLGLRLIYFSYDVKMKEKGDIPEGYSVSREKKERFSLILESASTNQTSMYLCASSRPAGNSYEQYFGPGTRLTVT.

The chain links TRBV11-3 to TRBJ2-1; tentatively, D is TRBD2 (5 bases). Between the trimmed V and J ends, which lost 1 base and 7 bases, there was a span of 14 bases. Germline V gene data show CDR1 as SGHNT and CDR2 as YENEEA. This CDR3 contains 15 residues. CDR3 DNA sequence: TGTGCCAGCAGCTTAGCTGAGACTTCGGGGAATGAGCAGTTCTTC. Translation: CASSLAETSGNEQFF. The full variable domain, its missing parts supplied by reference TRBV11-3 and TRBJ2-1, is EAGVVQSPRYKIIEKKQPVAFWCNPISGHNTLYWYLQNLGQGPELLIRYENEEAVDDSQLPKDRFSAERLKGVDSTLKIQPAELGDSAVYLCASSLAETSGNEQFFGPGTRLTVL.